These T cell receptor beta chains were read from a single sample in a study of shared clonotypes between healthy human individuals. Assay: immunoSEQ multiplex PCR; the TCRdb copy retains only in-frame clones and omits some. This sample carries around 330,000 clones, under 80% of them seen once, and the ten largest clones take approximately 10%. The source material was memory CD4+ T cells sorted from blood. The receptors come from a man aged 25-45 years in good health. The CDR3 runs from the conserved cysteine through the conserved F or W. Each record gives: clone size, D gene, J gene, V gene, CDR3 length, CDR3 DNA, CDR3 protein. A D gene is named only where the DNA matches it firmly. A clone size is listed for some rows: how often the clone was seen (once, few, many), or a class if it is expanded.

abundance: .; d_gene: TRBD2; j_gene: TRBJ2-1; v_gene: TRBV7-2; len: 12; CDR3nt: TGTGCCAGCAGCTCACCTCCGGGACTAGTGTTCTTC; CDR3aa: CASSSPPGLVFF
abundance: .; d_gene: .; j_gene: TRBJ2-1; v_gene: TRBV6-1; len: 13; CDR3nt: TGTGCCACCAGGATGGACCGTTACAATGAGCAGTTCTTC; CDR3aa: CATRMDRYNEQFF
abundance: .; d_gene: .; j_gene: TRBJ2-3; v_gene: TRBV27; len: 12; CDR3nt: TGTGCCAGCAGTCCCCGGGGCAATACGCAGTATTTT; CDR3aa: CASSPRGNTQYF
abundance: .; d_gene: .; j_gene: TRBJ2-2; v_gene: TRBV15; len: 16; CDR3nt: TGTGCCACCAGCAGAGAGGTCAGGGGGGTTACCGGGGAGCTGTTTTTT; CDR3aa: CATSREVRGVTGELFF
abundance: .; d_gene: .; j_gene: TRBJ2-3; v_gene: TRBV5-1; len: 13; CDR3nt: TGCGCCAGCAGCCCGTGGGGGGTAGATACGCAGTATTTT; CDR3aa: CASSPWGVDTQYF
abundance: .; d_gene: .; j_gene: TRBJ2-7; v_gene: TRBV5-5; len: 12; CDR3nt: TGTGCCAGCAGCTTGGGGGTGAGGGAGCAGTACTTC; CDR3aa: CASSLGVREQYF
abundance: .; d_gene: TRBD1; j_gene: TRBJ2-7; v_gene: TRBV11-2; len: 14; CDR3nt: TGTGCCAGCAGCACGGGGACAGGGTCACGGGAGCAGTACTTC; CDR3aa: CASSTGTGSREQYF
abundance: .; d_gene: TRBD1; j_gene: TRBJ2-7; v_gene: TRBV2; len: 15; CDR3nt: TGTGCCAGCACCCAAGGCCGGACAGGTTCCTACGAGCAGTACTTC; CDR3aa: CASTQGRTGSYEQYF
abundance: once; d_gene: .; j_gene: TRBJ2-7; v_gene: TRBV27; len: 15; CDR3nt: TGTGCCAGCAGTTTATTTTTTCCGACGAGGGACGAGCAGTACTTC; CDR3aa: CASSLFFPTRDEQYF
abundance: .; d_gene: TRBD2; j_gene: TRBJ2-1; v_gene: TRBV11-3; len: 15; CDR3nt: TGTGCCAGCAGCTTAGGGACCGGGAGGGCCGATGAGCAGTTCTTC; CDR3aa: CASSLGTGRADEQFF
abundance: .; d_gene: TRBD1; j_gene: TRBJ1-1; v_gene: TRBV28; len: 11; CDR3nt: TGTGCCTCTAGGGGGACAGTCAAAGCTTTCTTT; CDR3aa: CASRGTVKAFF